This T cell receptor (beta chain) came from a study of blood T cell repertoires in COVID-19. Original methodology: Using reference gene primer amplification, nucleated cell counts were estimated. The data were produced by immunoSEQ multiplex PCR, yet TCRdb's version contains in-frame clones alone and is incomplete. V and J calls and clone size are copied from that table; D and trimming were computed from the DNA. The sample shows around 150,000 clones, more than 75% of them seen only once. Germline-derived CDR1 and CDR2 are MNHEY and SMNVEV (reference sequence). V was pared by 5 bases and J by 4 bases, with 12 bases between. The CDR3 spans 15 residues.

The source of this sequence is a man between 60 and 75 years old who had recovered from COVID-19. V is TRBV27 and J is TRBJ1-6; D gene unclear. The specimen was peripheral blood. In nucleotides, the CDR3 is TGTGCCAGCAGTCCCTCCGGCGGGTATAATTCACCCCTCCACTTT. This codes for CASSPSGGYNSPLHF.